These 17 T cell receptor beta chains were all obtained from the same sample, sequenced in a study of cytomegalovirus exposure and HLA in healthy donors. The study ran its PCR with 60 Vbeta and 13 Jbeta primers. Some clones are missing from TCRdb's copy, which holds only in-frame ones; the method was immunoSEQ multiplex PCR. Of fewer than 90,000 clones listed, about 81% are singletons. Source material: PBMCs. The receptors derive from a human donor in good health.

The rearrangement uses TRBV7-8 and TRBJ2-1; TRBD1 might be the D (6 bases). With 5 bases removed from V and 4 bases from J, the gap between germline ends came to 12 bases. This CDR3 comprises 14 residues. Germline V gene lookup returns CDR1 SGHVS and CDR2 FQNEAQ. The CDR3 protein is CASSRSTGYNEQFF. The CDR3 DNA follows: TGTGCCAGCAGCCGATCAACAGGGTACAATGAGCAGTTCTTC.

The rearrangement uses TRBV5-1 and TRBJ2-3; no firm D call. Germline CDR1 SGHRS, CDR2 YFSETQ. Trimming took off 4 bases at V and 0 bases at J, with 3 bases between the two ends. The CDR3 sequence is 12 residues long. CDR3 sequence reads: CASSESTDTQYF. CDR3 DNA: TGCGCCAGCAGCGAGAGCACAGATACGCAGTATTTT.

The rearrangement uses TRBV6-6 and TRBJ2-6; weak D call: TRBD1 (5 bases). With 6 bases removed from V and 1 base from J, the gap between germline ends came to 10 bases. Per the germline V gene, CDR1 is MNHNY and CDR2 is SVGAGI (reference sequence). The CDR3 loop spans 15 amino acids. The CDR3 coding sequence is TGTGCCAGCAGCCGAGACAGTTCTGGGGCCAACGTCCTGACTTTC. Translating gives CASSRDSSGANVLTF.

The chain combines TRBV4-3 with TRBJ2-2; D is perhaps TRBD2 (6 bases). The germline V and J ends were trimmed by 0 bases and 9 bases, with 11 bases remaining between them. Germline V CDR1 and CDR2: LGHNA, YSLEER. This CDR3 has 14 residues. The chain's CDR3 is CASSQDTEGRELFF. CDR3 in DNA: TGCGCCAGCAGCCAAGACACGGAGGGCCGGGAGCTGTTTTTT.

The rearrangement links TRBV10-3 to TRBJ1-4, with TRBD1 matching over 9 bases. The CDR3 is 13 residues long. Germline CDR1 reads ENHRY; CDR2 reads SYGVKD. With 9 bases clipped from V and 5 bases from J, the junction kept 4 bases outside the gene matches. For the CDR3, the DNA is TGTGCCATACAGGGGGCTCAGAATGAAAAACTGTTTTTT. This encodes CAIQGAQNEKLFF.

V usage is TRBV7-9 and J usage is TRBJ2-7; D gene unclear. V was clipped by 1 base and J by 1 base, with 8 bases between them. The germline CDR1 and CDR2 sequences are SEHNR and FQNEAQ (reference sequence). CDR3 length equals 14 residues. The CDR3 reads CASSLVAGSYEQYF. In nucleotides, the CDR3 is TGTGCCAGCAGCTTAGTGGCAGGTTCCTACGAGCAGTACTTC. The full variable domain, with the rest looked up from reference TRBV7-9 and TRBJ2-7, is DTGVSQNPRHKITKRGQNVTFRCDPISEHNRLYWYRQTLGQGPEFLTYFQNEAQLEKSRLLSDRFSAERPKGSFSTLEIQRTEQGDSAMYLCASSLVAGSYEQYFGPGTRLTVT.

This clone was found a few times. The gene calls are TRBV19 and TRBJ2-2, with TRBD2 matching over 7 bases. The CDR3 covers 15 residues. With 3 bases clipped from V and 3 bases from J, the junction kept 4 bases outside the gene matches. Germline CDR1 LNHDA, CDR2 SQIVND (reference sequence). CDR3 DNA: TGTGCCAGTAGTATTTCTAGCGGCCACACCGGGGAGCTGTTTTTT. This gives the protein CASSISSGHTGELFF.

The chain is built from TRBV4-2 and TRBJ2-5; 9 bases are shared with TRBD2. The germline gives CDR1 LGHNA, CDR2 YNFKEQ. The trim removed 5 bases at V and 2 bases at J, leaving 6 bases unmatched. The CDR3 length is 15 residues. Written as DNA, the CDR3 is TGTGCCAGCAGCAGGGCCGCGGGGGGGCAAGAGACCCAGTACTTC. Protein product: CASSRAAGGQETQYF.

The genes are TRBV11-2 and TRBJ1-2; 10 bases map to TRBD1. The CDR3 contains 18 residues. Unmatched junction bases numbered 12, after V lost 1 base and J lost 4 bases. Germline V gives CDR1 SGHAT, CDR2 FQNNGV. CDR3 DNA: TGTGCCAGCAGCTTAGCGGGTGGTGGGACAGGGGTTCTCTATGGCTACACCTTC. It translates to CASSLAGGGTGVLYGYTF.

The chain combines TRBV7-9 with TRBJ2-2; 7 positions agree with TRBD2. This CDR3 contains 15 residues. Germline assignment: CDR1 SEHNR and CDR2 FQNEAQ (reference sequence). J was trimmed by 3 bases and V by 2 bases; bases with no gene match: 3. As DNA, the CDR3 is TGTGCCAGCAGCTTATATGGGGGGGACACCGGGGAGCTGTTTTTT. It is translated as CASSLYGGDTGELFF.

The rearrangement joins TRBV28 to TRBJ1-5; 8 nucleotides match TRBD1. This CDR3 is 16 amino acids long. Looked up from germline, CDR1 is MDHEN and CDR2 is SYDVKM. With V trimmed by 5 bases and J by 7 bases, 13 bases remained unmatched. For the CDR3, the DNA is TGTGCCAGCAGTCTACCGGACAGGGCGACAGCCCAGCCCCAGCATTTT. Residues: CASSLPDRATAQPQHF.

V usage is TRBV6-5 and J usage is TRBJ1-5, with D perhaps matching TRBD1 (6 bases). Germline values: CDR1 MNHEY, CDR2 SVGAGI. The CDR3 is 15 amino acids. Deletions cut 6 bases from V and 11 bases from J, with 23 bases between. Here the CDR3 reads CASSQQGQVREAQHF. For the CDR3, the DNA is TGTGCCAGCAGCCAACAGGGCCAAGTACGAGAAGCCCAGCATTTT.

J is TRBJ2-1 and V is TRBV7-9; the D gene is possibly TRBD1 (6 bases). CDR1 and CDR2 from the germline V gene are SEHNR and FQNEAQ (reference sequence). The ends were cut back, 8 bases at V and 5 bases at J, with 19 bases in the middle. The CDR3 covers 15 residues. CDR3 loop: CASWIGVGQNNEQFF. The DNA for the CDR3 is TGTGCCAGCTGGATTGGGGTTGGACAGAACAATGAGCAGTTCTTC.

The rearrangement uses TRBV28 and TRBJ2-5; 10 nucleotides align to TRBD1. Judging by the DNA end, TRBJ2-7 fits better; the J call may be wrong. Germline-derived CDR1 and CDR2 are MDHEN and SYDVKM. The CDR3 length is 17 residues. The CDR3, as DNA: TGTGCCAGCAGTTTACGTCTACAGGACAGGGGGGATAACGAGCAGTACTTC. This gives the protein CASSLRLQDRGDNEQYF.

This clone showed up just a few times. V is TRBV6-5 and J is TRBJ2-5, with TRBD1 matching over 9 bases. The tail of the sequence fits TRBJ2-7 better, so the J call may be wrong. The CDR3 is 14 amino acids. Germline CDR1 reads MNHEY; CDR2 reads SVGAGI. The CDR3 bases are TGTGCCAGCAGTTACTACAGGGGGCACTACGAGCAGTACTTC. It yields the protein CASSYYRGHYEQYF.

The gene calls are TRBV7-9 and TRBJ1-6; D may be TRBD1 (6 bases). The germline gives CDR1 SEHNR, CDR2 FQNEAQ (reference sequence). Trimming shortened V by 5 bases and J by 7 bases, and 9 bases separated the two germline ends. The CDR3 covers 13 residues. The CDR3 reads CASSPGQNSPLHF. CDR3 nucleotide sequence: TGTGCCAGCAGCCCAGGACAGAATTCACCCCTCCACTTT.

This chain joins TRBV6-1 and TRBJ2-2; 9 nucleotides align to TRBD1. The CDR3 sequence is 15 residues long. The germline gives CDR1 MNHNS, CDR2 SASEGT. Germline trimming cut 5 bases from V and 7 bases from J; bases unmatched to any gene: 8. The CDR3 DNA is TGTGCCAGCAGTCGGGACAGGGAGCTTCACGGGGAGCTGTTTTTT. It specifies CASSRDRELHGELFF.